This TCR beta chain was found in a study of CD8 T cells in Susac syndrome (dated by TCRdb to about 2019). General notes on the study: Among the Susac syndrome patients who were sequenced, clinically active disease was present in about six and clinical remission was observed in roughly eight. The study compared CD8+ T cell repertoire clonality among 12 healthy donors, some 14 Susac syndrome patients and roughly 16 multiple sclerosis patients. Repertoire sequencing was used to test whether CD8+ T cell activation and differentiation in Susac syndrome was antigen driven. At blood withdrawal, Susac syndrome patients were therapy-naive, treated with corticosteroids (with IVIg additionally given to some), or treated with IVIg alone.

Peripheral blood CD8+ and CD4+ T cells from healthy donors, Susac syndrome patients and multiple sclerosis patients were profiled by high-throughput TCR beta sequencing. The Susac syndrome patients fulfilled recently defined diagnostic criteria for either definite or probable disease. CD8+ TEMRA cells were enriched by FACS, while bulk CD8+ and CD4+ T cells were purified by magnetic negative isolation. Blood was drawn into EDTA tubes, processed within 24 hours, and PBMCs were isolated by density gradient centrifugation. PBMCs destined for TCR sequencing were cryopreserved in liquid nitrogen and later thawed in a 37 °C water bath. The sorted or isolated CD4+, CD8+ and CD8+ TEMRA cells reached a purity of at least 90%. On this clonotype: Its binding antigen is unknown. Base qualities are not recorded, but no much larger clone differs from it by a single base.

RNA was extracted using the RNeasy kit, and roughly 0.5 to 1 ug of the RNA was reverse transcribed with random hexamers. The immunoSEQ multiplex PCR assay, which covers 54 Vbeta and 13 Jbeta segments, was used to amplify TCR beta CDR3 regions. PCR amplification bias was corrected by using a synthetic template baseline for primer optimization and computational correction. On the authors' methods: Only productive sequences were kept, with reads annotated to V, D and J genes according to IMGT and analyzed in immunoSEQ Analyzer. Clonality was computed as one minus Shannon entropy normalized by log2 of the number of productive unique sequences. Public and private clones were assessed among the 100 most prevalent clones of each patient and control. Susac-specific clones were defined as absent from healthy and MS cohorts, around 980 published viral clones and other ImmuneACCESS disease sequences. The public sequencing data were trimmed at Q25 with fastp and processed into clonotypes with MiXCR by TCRdb, which kept only in-frame beta chains. Every distinct CDR3 protein forms one entry, paired with its most common genes and DNA. The V and J calls follow TCRdb's processing rather than the paper's. The sample contains about 130,000 distinct CDR3 sequences, about 95% of them found a single time. Around 0.21% of the sample is in the top ten clones.

Points the paper makes about the study in general: The number of individuals in the TCR sequencing and HLA analysis was recognized as being relatively small. In the total CD8+ and CD8+ TEMRA repertoires, sixteen and five Susac-specific public clones, respectively, were identified. Susac syndrome CD8+ repertoires showed clonal expansion, highest in CD8+ TEMRA cells and greater in clinically active than remitting patients.

The V and J ends are trimmed by 4 bases and 8 bases, leaving 8 bases between them. From the cysteine through the phenylalanine, the CDR3 covers 12 amino acids. Solely the CDR3 DNA is kept, with 36 bases framed from the first base. CDR1 KGHDR and CDR2 SFDVKD are derived from the germline V gene. The material sequenced was CD8+ T cells from PBMCs. This TCR came from a human donor with Susac syndrome. The chain uses TRBV24-1 and TRBJ2-1; 7 matching bases give a weak D call of TRBD2. The DNA is TGTGCCACCAGTGAAGGGGGGGATGAGCAGTTCTTC. The resulting protein is CATSEGGDEQFF.